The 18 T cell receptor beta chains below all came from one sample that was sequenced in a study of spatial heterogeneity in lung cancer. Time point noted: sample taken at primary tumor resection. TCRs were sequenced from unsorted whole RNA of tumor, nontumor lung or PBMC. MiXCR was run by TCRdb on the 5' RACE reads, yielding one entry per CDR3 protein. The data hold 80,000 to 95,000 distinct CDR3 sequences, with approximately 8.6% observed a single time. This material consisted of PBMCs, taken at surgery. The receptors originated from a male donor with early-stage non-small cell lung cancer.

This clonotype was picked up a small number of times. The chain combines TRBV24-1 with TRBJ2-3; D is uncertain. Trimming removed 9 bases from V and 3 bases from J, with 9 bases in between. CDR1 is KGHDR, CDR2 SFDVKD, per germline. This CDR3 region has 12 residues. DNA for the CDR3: TGTGCCACCTCGGGCCAGACAGATACGCAGTATTTT. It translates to CATSGQTDTQYF.

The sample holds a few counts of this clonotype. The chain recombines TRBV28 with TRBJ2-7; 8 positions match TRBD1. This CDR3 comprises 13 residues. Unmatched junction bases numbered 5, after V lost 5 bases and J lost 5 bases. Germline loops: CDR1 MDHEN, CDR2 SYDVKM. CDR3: CASSRQGWDEQYF. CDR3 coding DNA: TGTGCCAGCAGTCGACAGGGGTGGGACGAGCAGTACTTC.

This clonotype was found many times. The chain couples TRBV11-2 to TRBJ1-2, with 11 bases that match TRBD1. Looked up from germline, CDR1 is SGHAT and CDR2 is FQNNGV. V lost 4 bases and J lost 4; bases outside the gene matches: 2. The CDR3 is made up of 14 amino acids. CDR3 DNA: TGTGCCAGCAGCTGGGACAGGGGGAGCTATGGCTACACCTTC. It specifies CASSWDRGSYGYTF.

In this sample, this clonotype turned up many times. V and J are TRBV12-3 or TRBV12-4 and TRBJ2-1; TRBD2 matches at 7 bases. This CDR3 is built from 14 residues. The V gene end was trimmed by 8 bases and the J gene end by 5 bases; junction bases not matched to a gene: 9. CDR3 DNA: TGTGCCAGCTCGATGGGGGGGAAAGACAATGAGCAGTTCTTC. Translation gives CASSMGGKDNEQFF.

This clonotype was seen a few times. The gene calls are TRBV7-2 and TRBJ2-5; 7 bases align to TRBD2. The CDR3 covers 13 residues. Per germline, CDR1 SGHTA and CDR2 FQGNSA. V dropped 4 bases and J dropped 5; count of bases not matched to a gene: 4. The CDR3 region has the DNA TGTGCCAGCAGCTCCCTGGGGGGGGAGACCCAGTACTTC. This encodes CASSSLGGETQYF.

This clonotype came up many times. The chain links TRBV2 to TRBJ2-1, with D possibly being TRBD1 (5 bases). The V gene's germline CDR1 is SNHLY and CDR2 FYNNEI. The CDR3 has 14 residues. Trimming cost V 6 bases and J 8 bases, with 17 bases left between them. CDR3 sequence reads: CASSPETGIHEQFF. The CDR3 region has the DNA TGTGCCAGCAGCCCAGAAACAGGAATCCATGAGCAGTTCTTC.

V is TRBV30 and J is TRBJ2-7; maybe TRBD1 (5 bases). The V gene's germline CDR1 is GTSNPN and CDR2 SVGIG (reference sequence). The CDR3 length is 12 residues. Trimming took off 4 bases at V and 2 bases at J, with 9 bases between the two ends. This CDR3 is CAWTPGTYEQYF. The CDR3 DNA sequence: TGTGCCTGGACGCCAGGGACCTACGAGCAGTACTTC.

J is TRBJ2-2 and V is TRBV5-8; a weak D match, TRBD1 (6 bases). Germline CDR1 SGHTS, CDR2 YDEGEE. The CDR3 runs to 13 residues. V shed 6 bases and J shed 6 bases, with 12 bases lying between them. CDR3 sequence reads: CASMNRVSGELFF. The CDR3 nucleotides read TGTGCCAGCATGAACAGGGTCTCCGGGGAGCTGTTTTTT.

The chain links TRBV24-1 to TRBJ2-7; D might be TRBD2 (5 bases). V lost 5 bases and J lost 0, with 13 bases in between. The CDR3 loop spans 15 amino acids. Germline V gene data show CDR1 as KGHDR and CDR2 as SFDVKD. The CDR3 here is CATSARTGSSYEQYF. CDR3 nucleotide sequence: TGTGCCACCAGTGCTAGGACGGGAAGCTCCTACGAGCAGTACTTC.

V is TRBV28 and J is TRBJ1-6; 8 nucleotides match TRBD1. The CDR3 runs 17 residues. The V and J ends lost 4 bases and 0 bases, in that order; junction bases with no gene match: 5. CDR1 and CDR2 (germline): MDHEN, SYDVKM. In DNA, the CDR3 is TGTGCCAGCAGTTCCTCGACAGGGGTCTCCTATAATTCACCCCTCCACTTT. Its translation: CASSSSTGVSYNSPLHF.

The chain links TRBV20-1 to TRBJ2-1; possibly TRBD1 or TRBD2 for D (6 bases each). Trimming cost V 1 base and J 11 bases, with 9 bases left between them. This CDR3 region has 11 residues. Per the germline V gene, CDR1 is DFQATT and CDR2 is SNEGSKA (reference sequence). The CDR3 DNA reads TGCAGTGCTAGAGGGGGGGCGAAGCAGTTCTTC. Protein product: CSARGGAKQFF.

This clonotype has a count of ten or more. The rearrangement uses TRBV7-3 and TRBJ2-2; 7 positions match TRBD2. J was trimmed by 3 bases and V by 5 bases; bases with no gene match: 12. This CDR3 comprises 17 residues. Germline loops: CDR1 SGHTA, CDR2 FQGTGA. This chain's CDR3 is CASSPLPGRVDTGELFF. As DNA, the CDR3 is TGTGCCAGCAGCCCCCTCCCAGGGAGGGTGGACACCGGGGAGCTGTTTTTT.

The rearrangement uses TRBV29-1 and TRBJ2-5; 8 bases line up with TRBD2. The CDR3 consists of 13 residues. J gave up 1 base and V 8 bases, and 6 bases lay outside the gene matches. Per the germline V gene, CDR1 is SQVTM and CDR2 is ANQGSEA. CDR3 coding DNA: TGCAGCACTCGACGGGGGGGCCAAGAGACCCAGTACTTC. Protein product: CSTRRGGQETQYF.

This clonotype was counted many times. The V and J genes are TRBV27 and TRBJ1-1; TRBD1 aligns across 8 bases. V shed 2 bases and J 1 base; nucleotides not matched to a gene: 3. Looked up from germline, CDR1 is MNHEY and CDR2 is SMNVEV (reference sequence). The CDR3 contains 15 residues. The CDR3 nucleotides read TGTGCCAGCAGTTTAATTGGGACAGGGAACACTGAAGCTTTCTTT. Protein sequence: CASSLIGTGNTEAFF.

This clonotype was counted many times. As DNA, the CDR3 is TGTGCCAGCAGTTTCAGGCACGAGCAGTACTTC. Translated, it gives CASSFRHEQYF. J is TRBJ2-7 and V is TRBV12-3 or TRBV12-4; the D is unclear. Trimming took off 3 bases at V and 5 bases at J, with 5 bases between the two ends. This CDR3 has 11 amino acids.

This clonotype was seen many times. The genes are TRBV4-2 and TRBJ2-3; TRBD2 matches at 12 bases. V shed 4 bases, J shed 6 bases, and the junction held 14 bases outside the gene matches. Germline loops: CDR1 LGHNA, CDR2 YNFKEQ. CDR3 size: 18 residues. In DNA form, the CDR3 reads TGTGCCAGCAGCCCGACTAGCGGGGGCGACGTATCACGGGATACGCAGTATTTT. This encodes CASSPTSGGDVSRDTQYF.

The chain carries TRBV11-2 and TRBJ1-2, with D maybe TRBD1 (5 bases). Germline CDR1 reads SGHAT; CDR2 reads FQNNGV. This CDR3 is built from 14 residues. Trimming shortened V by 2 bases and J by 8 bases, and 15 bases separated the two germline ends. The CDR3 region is CASSLFAGPMGYTF. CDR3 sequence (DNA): TGTGCCAGCAGCTTATTTGCAGGGCCTATGGGCTACACCTTC.

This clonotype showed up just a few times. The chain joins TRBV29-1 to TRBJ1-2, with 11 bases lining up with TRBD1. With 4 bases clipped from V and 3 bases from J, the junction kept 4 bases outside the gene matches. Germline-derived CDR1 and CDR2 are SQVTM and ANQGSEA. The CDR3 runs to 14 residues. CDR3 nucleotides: TGCAGCGTTGTTGGACAGGGGGCATACTATGGCTACACCTTC. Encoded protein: CSVVGQGAYYGYTF.